What follows are 24 T cell receptor beta chains derived from one specimen sequenced in a study of early T cells in non-severe SARS-CoV-2 infection. One entry per CDR3 protein, called by TCRdb with MiXCR from the 5' RACE reads. The sample lists about 26,000 distinct CDR3 sequences, approximately 4.8% occurring once. Sequenced material: whole blood. These receptors originate from an adult who was a healthcare worker with PCR-confirmed SARS-CoV-2 infection or an uninfected control (not recorded which).

The J gene is TRBJ2-3, the V gene TRBV20-1; 7 bases are shared with TRBD2. The germline gives CDR1 DFQATT, CDR2 SNEGSKA (reference sequence). V lost 6 bases and J lost 8; bases outside the gene matches: 17. This CDR3 has 15 residues. The CDR3 loop reads CSANHWASGGRTQYF. CDR3 coding DNA: TGCAGTGCCAACCATTGGGCTAGCGGAGGGCGTACGCAGTATTTT.

This clonotype was seen ten or more times. The V call is TRBV5-4, the J call TRBJ1-1, with a weak D call TRBD1 (5 bases). The CDR3 extends over 16 amino acids. V was cut by 4 bases and J by 1 base, with 17 bases left in between. CDR1 and CDR2 from the germline V gene are SGHNT and YYREEE (reference sequence). CDR3 residues: CASSLGHGIPNTEAFF. In nucleotides, the CDR3 is TGTGCCAGCAGCCTGGGGCACGGCATCCCGAACACTGAAGCTTTCTTT. The whole variable domain, filled in from reference TRBV5-4 and TRBJ1-1, reads ETGVTQSPTHLIKTRGQQVTLRCSSQSGHNTVSWYQQALGQGPQFIFQYYREEENGRGNFPPRFSGLQFPNYSSELNVNALELDDSALYLCASSLGHGIPNTEAFFGQGTRLTVV.

Many counts were recorded for this clonotype. This chain connects TRBV20-1 to TRBJ2-5; 8 bases align to TRBD2. J lost 8 bases, V lost 3 bases, and 5 bases had no gene match. The CDR3 is 12 amino acids. Germline lookup yields CDR1 DFQATT and CDR2 SNEGSKA (reference sequence). The CDR3 coding sequence is TGCAGTGCTAGGTCGAGCGGGGGAACCCAGTACTTC. Translation: CSARSSGGTQYF.

This clonotype occurred many times. The rearrangement joins TRBV30 to TRBJ2-7, with D maybe TRBD1 (5 bases). The CDR3 loop spans 12 amino acids. Germline assignment: CDR1 GTSNPN and CDR2 SVGIG (reference sequence). Deletions cut 0 bases from V and 5 bases from J, with 8 bases between. The CDR3, as DNA: TGTGCCTGGAGTGTAGGGGTTGACGAGCAGTACTTC. It is translated as CAWSVGVDEQYF.

This clonotype showed up many times. The rearrangement uses TRBV30 and TRBJ1-2; D call uncertain. V lost 0 bases and J lost 5, with 16 bases in between. The CDR3 extends over 15 amino acids. Germline CDR1 and CDR2: GTSNPN and SVGIG (reference sequence). CDR3 sequence: CAWSVLLPKSYGYTF. The CDR3 region has the DNA TGTGCCTGGAGTGTACTTCTCCCGAAGAGTTATGGCTACACCTTC.

This clonotype was seen many times. This chain links TRBV30 with TRBJ2-5; perhaps D is TRBD1 or TRBD2 (5 bases each). V lost 0 bases and J 4 bases, leaving 15 bases between the germline ends. Germline CDR1 reads GTSNPN; CDR2 reads SVGIG (reference sequence). The CDR3 is made up of 15 amino acids. As DNA, the CDR3 is TGTGCCTGGAGTGTGGGACGGAGCGCTGCAGAGACCCAGTACTTC. Protein sequence: CAWSVGRSAAETQYF.

This clonotype was seen a handful of times. The rearrangement links TRBV5-1 to TRBJ2-2; 7 bases line up with TRBD1. After removal of 4 bases from V and 4 bases from J, the junction contained 7 bases not matched to a gene. The CDR3 has 15 amino acids. Germline V CDR1 and CDR2: SGHRS, YFSETQ. CDR3 nucleotides: TGCGCCAGCAGCGTACAGGGGACGGGCACCGGGGAGCTGTTTTTT. It codes for CASSVQGTGTGELFF.

A remark on this clonotype: This may be a read error: a much more frequent sequence differs by one nucleotide. The chain carries TRBV20-1 and TRBJ2-1; TRBD1 agrees at 8 bases. This CDR3 is 13 amino acids long. Germline lookup yields CDR1 DFQATT and CDR2 SNEGSKA (reference sequence). The CDR3 sequence is CGAGGSSYNEQFF. In nucleotides, the CDR3 is TGCGGTGCAGGGGGCAGCTCCTACAATGAGCAGTTCTTC.

Ten or more counts support this clonotype. The chain recombines TRBV10-3 with TRBJ1-1; 8 bases align to TRBD1. The V and J ends lost 0 bases and 1 base, in that order; junction bases with no gene match: 7. The CDR3 extends over 17 amino acids. Germline V gives CDR1 ENHRY, CDR2 SYGVKD. The CDR3 here is CAISESLTGGWNTEAFF. For the CDR3, the DNA is TGTGCCATCAGTGAGTCGTTAACAGGGGGTTGGAACACTGAAGCTTTCTTT.

This clonotype was counted at least ten times. The rearrangement joins TRBV7-9 to TRBJ2-7; D is uncertain. This CDR3 spans 11 amino acids. CDR1 is SEHNR, CDR2 FQNEAQ, per germline (reference sequence). V was cut by 3 bases and J by 4 bases, with 4 bases left in between. CDR3 in amino acids: CASSFLYEQYF. CDR3 coding DNA: TGTGCCAGCAGCTTTCTGTACGAGCAGTACTTC.

The chain carries TRBV24-1 and TRBJ2-2; TRBD1 matches at 10 bases. The length of the CDR3 is 14 residues. With V trimmed by 10 bases and J by 3 bases, 4 bases remained unmatched. Germline CDR1 and CDR2: KGHDR and SFDVKD. For the CDR3, the DNA is TGTGCCACAAATGGACAGGGGGACACCGGGGAGCTGTTTTTT. Residues: CATNGQGDTGELFF.

This clonotype was recorded at least ten times. The J gene is TRBJ1-2, the V gene TRBV12-3 or TRBV12-4; D uncertain. The CDR3 totals 13 residues. V lost 5 bases and J 7 bases, leaving 14 bases between the germline ends. This CDR3 reads CASSRTGRSGYTF. The CDR3 coding sequence is TGTGCCAGCAGTAGAACGGGGAGATCTGGCTACACCTTC.

The chain links TRBV7-6 to TRBJ2-7; no reliable D call. The V end was cut by 3 bases, the J end by 1 base, with 7 bases between. From germline, CDR1 is SGHVS and CDR2 FNYEAQ. The CDR3 is made up of 13 amino acids. CDR3 in DNA: TGTGCCAGCAGCTTTGGGGAATCCTACGAGCAGTACTTC. Encoded protein: CASSFGESYEQYF.

This clonotype was counted ten times or more. The J gene is TRBJ2-3, the V gene TRBV28, with a weak D call TRBD1 (5 bases). The CDR3 covers 14 residues. Germline-derived CDR1 and CDR2 are MDHEN and SYDVKM. V lost 3 bases, J lost 1 base, and 8 bases lay in between. This CDR3 reads CASSFATGTDTQYF. In DNA form, the CDR3 reads TGTGCCAGCAGTTTCGCGACAGGCACAGATACGCAGTATTTT. The full variable domain, its missing parts supplied by reference TRBV28 and TRBJ2-3, is DVKVTQSSRYLVKRTGEKVFLECVQDMDHENMFWYRQDPGLGLRLIYFSYDVKMKEKGDIPEGYSVSREKKERFSLILESASTNQTSMYLCASSFATGTDTQYFGPGTRLTVL.

This clonotype came up many times. The V gene is TRBV2, the J gene TRBJ2-1; either TRBD1 or TRBD2 may supply D (6 bases each). Between the trimmed V and J ends, which lost 3 bases and 2 bases, there was a span of 11 bases. The CDR3 sequence is 15 residues long. The germline CDR1 and CDR2 sequences are SNHLY and FYNNEI. The CDR3 sequence: CASSERRGAYNEQFF. CDR3 bases: TGTGCCAGCAGTGAGAGGAGGGGGGCCTACAATGAGCAGTTCTTC.

At least ten counts were recorded for this clonotype. The chain uses TRBV20-1 and TRBJ2-1, with D perhaps TRBD1 (5 bases). The CDR3 has 16 residues. Trimming took 0 bases from V and 7 from J, leaving 19 bases between them. Per germline, CDR1 DFQATT and CDR2 SNEGSKA (reference sequence). This CDR3 reads CSARDKGVLLRNEQFF. CDR3 sequence (DNA): TGCAGTGCTAGAGATAAAGGGGTCCTCTTGAGGAATGAGCAGTTCTTC.

This clonotype is medium-sized (0.01 to 0.1%). V is TRBV20-1 and J is TRBJ1-5; D not resolved. The V gene lost 3 bases and the J gene lost 4 bases, with 13 bases spanning the gap. Germline CDR1 DFQATT, CDR2 SNEGSKA (reference sequence). The CDR3 is 14 residues long. The CDR3 loop is CSARPLELNQPQHF. The CDR3 coding sequence is TGCAGTGCTAGGCCGTTGGAGCTAAATCAGCCCCAGCATTTT.

Many counts were recorded for this clonotype. This chain joins TRBV4-3 and TRBJ1-2; weak D call: TRBD1 (5 bases). V lost 3 bases, J lost 5 bases, and 16 bases lay in between. This CDR3 has 15 residues. From germline, CDR1 is LGHNA and CDR2 YSLEER. The CDR3 DNA follows: TGCGCCAGCAGCCAGAACCCCCGGGACTCATATGGCTACACCTTC. This encodes CASSQNPRDSYGYTF.

There are many counts of this clonotype. The genes are TRBV5-1 and TRBJ2-7, with a possible D match to TRBD1 (5 bases). Per the germline V gene, CDR1 is SGHRS and CDR2 is YFSETQ. The CDR3 totals 14 residues. V was trimmed by 2 bases and J by 2 bases, leaving 11 bases between them. The CDR3 sequence is CASSFPDNPYEQYF. The CDR3 DNA follows: TGCGCCAGCAGCTTCCCGGACAACCCCTACGAGCAGTACTTC.

This clonotype has at least ten counts. This chain connects TRBV19 to TRBJ2-2; no firm D call. Trimming removed 6 bases from V and 6 bases from J, with 20 bases in between. The CDR3 runs to 16 residues. Germline V gene data show CDR1 as LNHDA and CDR2 as SQIVND (reference sequence). The CDR3 DNA follows: TGTGCCAGTAGAATACTTGAGTTAACCGGACCCGGGGAGCTGTTTTTT. Translated: CASRILELTGPGELFF.

This clonotype was counted at least ten times. The gene calls are TRBV3-1 and TRBJ1-1; no clear D. V was clipped by 0 bases and J by 10 bases, with 12 bases between them. CDR1 and CDR2 (germline): LGHDT, YNNKEL (reference sequence). The CDR3 runs to 13 residues. The CDR3 here is CASSQDWVSGAFF. DNA for the CDR3: TGTGCCAGCAGCCAAGATTGGGTTTCCGGAGCTTTCTTT.

This clonotype was recorded many times. The gene calls are TRBV10-3 and TRBJ2-3, with D possibly being TRBD2 (6 bases). V gave up 2 bases and J gave up 2 bases, with 11 bases separating them. Germline CDR1 ENHRY, CDR2 SYGVKD. The CDR3 has 15 residues. This chain's CDR3 is CAISERGTITDTQYF. As DNA, the CDR3 is TGTGCCATCAGTGAGCGGGGGACCATCACAGATACGCAGTATTTT.

Sample share makes this clonotype medium-sized. The J gene is TRBJ1-5, the V gene TRBV7-9; maybe TRBD1 (5 bases). Germline values: CDR1 SEHNR, CDR2 FQNEAQ (reference sequence). Trimming took off 5 bases at V and 4 bases at J, with 15 bases between the two ends. CDR3 length: 15 amino acids. The DNA for the CDR3 is TGTGCCAGCAGCAACGCGGTAAGGGGTAATCAGCCCCAGCATTTT. Translated: CASSNAVRGNQPQHF. Filled out from reference TRBV7-9 and TRBJ1-5, the complete variable domain reads DTGVSQNPRHKITKRGQNVTFRCDPISEHNRLYWYRQTLGQGPEFLTYFQNEAQLEKSRLLSDRFSAERPKGSFSTLEIQRTEQGDSAMYLCASSNAVRGNQPQHFGDGTRLSIL.

At least ten counts were recorded for this clonotype. The chain carries TRBV7-2 and TRBJ1-6; 8 positions match TRBD1. The ends lost 3 bases at V and 5 bases at J; junction bases unmatched: 9. The length of the CDR3 is 17 residues. CDR1 and CDR2 (germline): SGHTA, FQGNSA. This chain's CDR3 is CASSFPPGGADNSPLHF. The CDR3 DNA reads TGTGCCAGCAGCTTCCCGCCAGGGGGCGCAGATAATTCACCCCTCCACTTT. The whole variable domain, filled in from reference TRBV7-2 and TRBJ1-6, reads GAGVSQSPSNKVTEKGKDVELRCDPISGHTALYWYRQSLGQGLEFLIYFQGNSAPDKSGLPSDRFSAERTGGSVSTLTIQRTQQEDSAVYLCASSFPPGGADNSPLHFGNGTRLTVT.